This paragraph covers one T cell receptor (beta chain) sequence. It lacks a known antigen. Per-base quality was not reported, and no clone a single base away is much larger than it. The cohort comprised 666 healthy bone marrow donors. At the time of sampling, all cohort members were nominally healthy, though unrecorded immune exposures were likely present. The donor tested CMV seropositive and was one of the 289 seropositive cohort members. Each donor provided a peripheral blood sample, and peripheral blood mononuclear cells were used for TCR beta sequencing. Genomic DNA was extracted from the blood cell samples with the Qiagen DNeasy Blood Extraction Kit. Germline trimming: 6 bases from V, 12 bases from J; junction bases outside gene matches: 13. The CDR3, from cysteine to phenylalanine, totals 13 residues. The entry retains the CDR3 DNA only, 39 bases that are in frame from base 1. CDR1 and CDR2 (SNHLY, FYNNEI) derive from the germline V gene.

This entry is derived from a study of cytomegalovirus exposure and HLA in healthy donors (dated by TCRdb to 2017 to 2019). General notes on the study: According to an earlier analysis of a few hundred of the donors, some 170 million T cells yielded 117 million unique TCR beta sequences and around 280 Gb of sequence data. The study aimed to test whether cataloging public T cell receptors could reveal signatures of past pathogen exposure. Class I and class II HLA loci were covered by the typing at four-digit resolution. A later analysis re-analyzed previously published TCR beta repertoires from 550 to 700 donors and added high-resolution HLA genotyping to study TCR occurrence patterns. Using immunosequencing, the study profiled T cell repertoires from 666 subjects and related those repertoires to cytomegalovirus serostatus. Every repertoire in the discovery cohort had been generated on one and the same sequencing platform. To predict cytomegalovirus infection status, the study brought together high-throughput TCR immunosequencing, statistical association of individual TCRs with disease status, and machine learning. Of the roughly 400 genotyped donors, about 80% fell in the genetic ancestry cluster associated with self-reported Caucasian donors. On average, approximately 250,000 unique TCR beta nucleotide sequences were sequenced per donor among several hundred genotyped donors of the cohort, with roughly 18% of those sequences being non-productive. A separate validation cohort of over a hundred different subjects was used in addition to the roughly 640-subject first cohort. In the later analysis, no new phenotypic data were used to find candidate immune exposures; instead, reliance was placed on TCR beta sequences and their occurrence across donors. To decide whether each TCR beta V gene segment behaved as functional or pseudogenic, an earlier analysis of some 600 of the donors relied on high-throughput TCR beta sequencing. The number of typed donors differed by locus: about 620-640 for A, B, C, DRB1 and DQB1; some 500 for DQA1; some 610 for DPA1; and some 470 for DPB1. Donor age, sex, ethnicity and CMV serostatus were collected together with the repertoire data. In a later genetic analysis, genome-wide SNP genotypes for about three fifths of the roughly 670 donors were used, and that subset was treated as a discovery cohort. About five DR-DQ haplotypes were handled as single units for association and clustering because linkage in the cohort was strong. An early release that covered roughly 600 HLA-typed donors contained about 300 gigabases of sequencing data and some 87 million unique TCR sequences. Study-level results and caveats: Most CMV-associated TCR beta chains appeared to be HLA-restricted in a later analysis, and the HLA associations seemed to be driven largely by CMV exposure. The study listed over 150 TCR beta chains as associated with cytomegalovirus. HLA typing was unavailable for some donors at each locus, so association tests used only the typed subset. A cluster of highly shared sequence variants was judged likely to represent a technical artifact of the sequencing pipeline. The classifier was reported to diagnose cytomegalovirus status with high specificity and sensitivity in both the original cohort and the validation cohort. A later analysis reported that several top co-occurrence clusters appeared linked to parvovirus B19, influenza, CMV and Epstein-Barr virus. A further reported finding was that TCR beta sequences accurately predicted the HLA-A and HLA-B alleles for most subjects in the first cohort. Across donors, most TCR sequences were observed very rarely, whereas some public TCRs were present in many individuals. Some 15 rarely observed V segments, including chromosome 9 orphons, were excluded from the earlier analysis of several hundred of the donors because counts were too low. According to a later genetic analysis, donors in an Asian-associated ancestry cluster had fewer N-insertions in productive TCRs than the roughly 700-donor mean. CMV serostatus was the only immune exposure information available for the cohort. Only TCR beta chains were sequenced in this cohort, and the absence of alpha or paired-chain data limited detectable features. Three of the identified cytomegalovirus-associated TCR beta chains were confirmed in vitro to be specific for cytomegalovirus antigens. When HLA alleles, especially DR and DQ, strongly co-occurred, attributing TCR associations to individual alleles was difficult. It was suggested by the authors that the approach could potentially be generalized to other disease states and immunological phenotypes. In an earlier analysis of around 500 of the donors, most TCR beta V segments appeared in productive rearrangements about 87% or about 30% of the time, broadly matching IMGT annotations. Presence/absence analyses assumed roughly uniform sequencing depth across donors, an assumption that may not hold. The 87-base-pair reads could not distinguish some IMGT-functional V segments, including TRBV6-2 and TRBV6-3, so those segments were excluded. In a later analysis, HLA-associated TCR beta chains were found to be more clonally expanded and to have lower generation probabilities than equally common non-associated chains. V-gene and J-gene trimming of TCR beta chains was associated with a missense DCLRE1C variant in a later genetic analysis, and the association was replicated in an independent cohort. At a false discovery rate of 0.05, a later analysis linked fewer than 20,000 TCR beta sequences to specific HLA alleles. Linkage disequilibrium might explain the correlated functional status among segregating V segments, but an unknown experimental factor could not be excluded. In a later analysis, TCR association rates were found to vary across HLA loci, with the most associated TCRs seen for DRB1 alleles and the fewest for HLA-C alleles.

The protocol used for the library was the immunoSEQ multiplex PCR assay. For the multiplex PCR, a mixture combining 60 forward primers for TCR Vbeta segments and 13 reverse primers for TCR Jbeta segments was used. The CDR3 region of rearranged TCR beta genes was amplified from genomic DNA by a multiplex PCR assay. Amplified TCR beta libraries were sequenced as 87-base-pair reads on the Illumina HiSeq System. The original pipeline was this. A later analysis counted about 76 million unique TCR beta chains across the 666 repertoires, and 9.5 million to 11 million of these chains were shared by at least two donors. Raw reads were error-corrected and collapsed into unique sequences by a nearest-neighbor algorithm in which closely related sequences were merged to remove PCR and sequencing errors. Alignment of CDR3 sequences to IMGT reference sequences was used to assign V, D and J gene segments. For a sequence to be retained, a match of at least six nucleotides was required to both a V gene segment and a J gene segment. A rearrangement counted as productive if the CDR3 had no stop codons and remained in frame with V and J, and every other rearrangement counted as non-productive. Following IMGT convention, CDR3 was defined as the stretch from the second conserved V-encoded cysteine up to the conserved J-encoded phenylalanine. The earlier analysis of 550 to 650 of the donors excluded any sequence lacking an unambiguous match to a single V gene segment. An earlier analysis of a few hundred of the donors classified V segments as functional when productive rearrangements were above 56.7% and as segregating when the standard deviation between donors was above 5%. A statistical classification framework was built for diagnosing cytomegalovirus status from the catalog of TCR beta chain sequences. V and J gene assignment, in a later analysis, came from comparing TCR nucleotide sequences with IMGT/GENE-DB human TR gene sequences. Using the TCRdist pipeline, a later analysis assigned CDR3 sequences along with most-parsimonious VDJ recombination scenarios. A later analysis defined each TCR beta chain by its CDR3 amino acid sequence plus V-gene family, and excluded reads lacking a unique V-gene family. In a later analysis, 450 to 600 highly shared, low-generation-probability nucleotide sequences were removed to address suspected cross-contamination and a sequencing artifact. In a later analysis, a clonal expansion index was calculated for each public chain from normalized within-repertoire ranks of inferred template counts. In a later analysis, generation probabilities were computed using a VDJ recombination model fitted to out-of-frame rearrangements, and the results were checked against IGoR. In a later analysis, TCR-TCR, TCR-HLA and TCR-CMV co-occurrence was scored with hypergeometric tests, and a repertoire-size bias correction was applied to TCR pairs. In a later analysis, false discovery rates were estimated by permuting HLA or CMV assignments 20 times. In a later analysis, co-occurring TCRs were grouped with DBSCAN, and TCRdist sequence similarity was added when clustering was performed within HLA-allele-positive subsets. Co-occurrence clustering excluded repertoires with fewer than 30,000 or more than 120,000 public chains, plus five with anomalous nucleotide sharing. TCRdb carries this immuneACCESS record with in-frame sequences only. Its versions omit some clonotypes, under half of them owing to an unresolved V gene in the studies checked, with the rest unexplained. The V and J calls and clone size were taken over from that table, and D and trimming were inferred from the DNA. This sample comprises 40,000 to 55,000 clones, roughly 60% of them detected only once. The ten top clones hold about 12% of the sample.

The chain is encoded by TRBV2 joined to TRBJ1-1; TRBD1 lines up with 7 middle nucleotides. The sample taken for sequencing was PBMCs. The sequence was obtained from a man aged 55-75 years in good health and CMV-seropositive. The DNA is TGTGCCAGCAGCGTATCCCGACAGGGAATTCCTTTCTTT. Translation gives CASSVSRQGIPFF.